This entry lists 17 T cell receptor beta chains sequenced from one sample in a study of human T cells and chemical hapten exposure. TCRdb used MiXCR to reprocess the RACE reads, holding one entry per CDR3 protein. The sample has 85,000 to 100,000 distinct CDR3 sequences, around 10% seen once; the top ten hold around 2.1%. Time point noted: patch test 2, 6 weeks after DPC sensitization. Described treatment: therapeutic diphenylcyclopropenone sensitization with weekly scalp DPC. The sequences come from whole blood, collected in connection with sensitization to the hapten diphenylcyclopropenone (DPC). The origin of the receptors is a man in his forties with alopecia areata. Some clones in this sample may be carry-over from other donors' samples.

This clonotype was observed a handful of times. The rearrangement joins TRBV13 to TRBJ2-1, with 7 bases fitting TRBD2. Losses at the gene ends were 2 bases for V and 1 base for J; bases not matched to a gene: 2. Germline CDR1 reads PRHDT; CDR2 reads FYEKMQ (reference sequence). The CDR3 loop spans 15 amino acids. In DNA form, the CDR3 reads TGTGCCAGCAGCTTAACGGGGGGTTCCTACAATGAGCAGTTCTTC. This translates into CASSLTGGSYNEQFF.

This clonotype showed up many times. This rearrangement joins TRBV28 to TRBJ1-3, with no clear D. This CDR3 spans 14 amino acids. Germline V lookup: CDR1 MDHEN, CDR2 SYDVKM. V lost 5 bases to trimming and J lost 0 bases, with 8 bases between them. For the CDR3, the DNA is TGTGCCAGCAGTCTTGACAACTCTGGAAACACCATATATTTT. It specifies CASSLDNSGNTIYF.

The chain couples TRBV6-5 to TRBJ1-5; a weak D match, TRBD1 (5 bases). Per germline, CDR1 MNHEY and CDR2 SVGAGI. Trimming removed 6 bases at V and 6 bases at J, with 12 bases between. The CDR3 is 13 residues long. The DNA of the CDR3 is TGTGCCAGCAGACCAGGGTTTGGTCAGCCCCAGCATTTT. Translated: CASRPGFGQPQHF.

The chain joins TRBV4-3 to TRBJ2-7; no clear D gene. The V and J ends lost 1 base and 2 bases respectively, with 9 bases between them. The CDR3 spans 14 residues. Germline V lookup: CDR1 LGHNA, CDR2 YSLEER. The DNA for the CDR3 is TGCGCCAGCAGCCAAGCCCCGGGCCCCTACGAGCAGTACTTC. Translated: CASSQAPGPYEQYF.

V and J are TRBV5-1 and TRBJ2-3; TRBD1 aligns across 8 bases. Unmatched junction bases numbered 7, after V lost 3 bases and J lost 4 bases. Germline V gene sequence: CDR1 SGHRS, CDR2 YFSETQ. CDR3 length equals 15 residues. CDR3 DNA sequence: TGCGCCAGCAGCTCCCTAACAGGGGGTCCAGATACGCAGTATTTT. It is translated as CASSSLTGGPDTQYF.

This clonotype was found many times. This chain connects TRBV20-1 to TRBJ1-6; D unclear. The CDR3 runs to 12 residues. The germline V and J ends were trimmed by 2 bases and 7 bases, with 6 bases remaining between them. CDR1 is DFQATT, CDR2 SNEGSKA, per germline (reference sequence). For the CDR3, the DNA is TGCAGTGCTAGAACCAGAAATTCACCCCTCCACTTT. This sequence encodes CSARTRNSPLHF.

The chain employs TRBV4-1 and TRBJ1-1, with 7 bases aligning to TRBD1. Trimming took 5 bases from V and 4 from J; bases not matched to a gene: 10. The CDR3 contains 15 residues. CDR1 and CDR2 from the germline V gene are MGHRA and YSYEKL. CDR3: CASSTRRGQVTEAFF. Written as DNA, the CDR3 is TGCGCCAGCAGCACCCGTAGGGGGCAGGTCACTGAAGCTTTCTTT.

This clonotype showed up many times. V gene TRBV3-1 combines with J gene TRBJ1-1; TRBD1 matches 12 bases. CDR3 length: 14 amino acids. The germline V gene encodes CDR1 LGHDT and CDR2 YNNKEL (reference sequence). Trimming took 8 bases from V and 4 from J; bases not matched to a gene: 5. The CDR3 loop is CASAGQGASTEAFF. DNA of the CDR3: TGTGCCAGCGCGGGACAGGGGGCGAGCACTGAAGCTTTCTTT.

The chain couples TRBV29-1 to TRBJ2-3; D is uncertain. This CDR3 has 12 amino acids. Germline CDR1 is SQVTM and CDR2 is ANQGSEA. Trimming took 6 bases from V and 8 from J, leaving 15 bases between them. The CDR3 nucleotides are TGCAGCGTCCATGGACGGATCGGTACGCAGTATTTT. It specifies CSVHGRIGTQYF.

This clonotype was picked up a small number of times. V is TRBV30 and J is TRBJ2-3; 8 nucleotides line up with TRBD2. The CDR3 totals 13 residues. Germline-derived CDR1 and CDR2 are GTSNPN and SVGIG (reference sequence). V was clipped by 1 base and J by 9 bases; unmatched bases: 6. CDR3 sequence (DNA): TGTGCCTGGAGTGCAGCGGGAGAGCGAACGCAGTATTTT. It is translated as CAWSAAGERTQYF.

This clonotype has just a few counts. The chain carries TRBV6-1 and TRBJ1-4; D ambiguous. Trimming took 6 bases from V and 0 from J, leaving 5 bases between them. CDR3 length: 13 residues. From germline, CDR1 is MNHNS and CDR2 SASEGT. CDR3 residues: CASSRSTNEKLFF. The CDR3 nucleotides are TGTGCCAGCAGCAGATCAACTAATGAAAAACTGTTTTTT.

This chain connects TRBV10-3 to TRBJ2-3, with no clear D. Germline V lookup: CDR1 ENHRY, CDR2 SYGVKD. CDR3 size: 14 residues. The V and J ends lost 2 bases and 2 bases respectively, with 8 bases between them. This CDR3 is CAISEGWATDTQYF. The CDR3 DNA sequence: TGTGCCATCAGTGAGGGATGGGCCACAGATACGCAGTATTTT.

The chain combines TRBV30 with TRBJ2-5; D gene uncertain. V lost 4 bases and J 6 bases, leaving 9 bases between the germline ends. The CDR3 consists of 11 residues. Germline V lookup: CDR1 GTSNPN, CDR2 SVGIG (reference sequence). The CDR3 DNA reads as TGTGCCTGGACCCTAGGCCAGACCCAGTACTTC. Translation: CAWTLGQTQYF.

The J gene is TRBJ2-7, the V gene TRBV6-2 or TRBV6-3; TRBD1 or TRBD2 may be the D gene (5 bases each). Between the trimmed V and J ends, which lost 2 bases and 3 bases, there was a span of 11 bases. The CDR3 runs 14 residues. The germline V gene encodes CDR1 MNHEY and CDR2 SVGEGT. CDR3 sequence: CASSYGGALYEQYV. The CDR3 nucleotides read TGTGCCAGCAGTTACGGGGGTGCCCTCTACGAGCAGTACGTC.

The genes are TRBV6-2 or TRBV6-3 and TRBJ2-2; no clear D. The CDR3 totals 13 residues. Germline V gene lookup returns CDR1 MNHEY and CDR2 SVGEGT. Trimming pared 7 bases from V and 5 bases from J, leaving 11 bases between. The CDR3 protein is CASTDPVTGELFF. In nucleotides, the CDR3 is TGTGCCAGCACCGACCCCGTGACCGGGGAGCTGTTTTTT.

This clonotype was detected a few times. J is TRBJ2-5 and V is TRBV5-1, with D possibly matching TRBD1 (5 bases). Between the trimmed V and J ends, which lost 4 bases and 5 bases, there was a span of 12 bases. Germline loops: CDR1 SGHRS, CDR2 YFSETQ. This CDR3 comprises 13 residues. CDR3 nucleotides: TGCGCCAGCAGCATACAGGCGGAGGAGACCCAGTACTTC. Encoded protein: CASSIQAEETQYF.

This clonotype turned up a few times. V is TRBV5-1 and J is TRBJ2-2, with 8 bases identical to TRBD2. This CDR3 region has 17 residues. Per the germline V gene, CDR1 is SGHRS and CDR2 is YFSETQ. The junction had 8 bases not matched to a gene; V was cut back by 0 bases and J by 4 bases. This CDR3 reads CASSLASGLAITGELFF. CDR3 coding DNA: TGCGCCAGCAGCTTGGCGAGTGGACTAGCAATCACCGGGGAGCTGTTTTTT.